The clone carrying this T cell receptor beta chain was recorded at least ten times. Its antigen is not identified. The CDR3 length is 14 residues. The germline CDR1 and CDR2 sequences are WSHSY and SAAADI. V shed 5 bases and J 10 bases; nucleotides not matched to a gene: 9. These data come from a study of breast tumors, draining lymph nodes, adjacent tissues. Notes on the study in general: Tumors had less TCR diversity than lymph nodes, more than nontumor tissue. Compared with basal-like, luminal-like tumors shared significantly more repertoire with nontumor tissue. Most tumor T cells seemingly derive from lymph node, then expand in tumor. The lymph node origin of tumor T cells was framed as consistent with a hypothesis, not demonstrated.

Axillary draining lymph nodes of breast cancer patients supplied the node samples. One entry per CDR3 protein, called by TCRdb with MiXCR from the multiplex PCR reads. The data contain approximately 250,000 distinct CDR3 sequences, less than 40% of them singletons. This chain uses TRBV10-2 with TRBJ2-3, with 10 bases lining up with TRBD2. The TCR was taken from a female donor with breast cancer. Some clones in this sample may be carry-over from other donors' samples. Sequencing input: axillary lymph node tissue. CDR3 region: CASSQAGGPISQYF. The CDR3 DNA follows: TGCGCCAGCAGTCAAGCGGGAGGGCCGATTTCGCAGTATTTT.